This TCR beta chain was recorded in a study of tissue T cells after allogeneic stem cell transplantation. Background on the study: CD3+ T cells were flow-sorted when enough cells; otherwise DNA extracted directly. Findings and limits, study-wide: Limitations included a small, clinically heterogeneous cohort and limited sampling depth. TCR repertoires tracked anatomic similarity, regardless of disease or transplant status.

TCRdb's copy holds only in-frame clones and misses some; the assay was immunoSEQ multiplex PCR. Altogether more than 20,000 clones are present, under 95% being singletons, with the ten largest covering roughly 2%. Germline assignment: CDR1 SSHAT and CDR2 FNYEAQ (reference sequence). CDR3 length: 17 residues. Losses at the gene ends were 5 bases for V and 5 bases for J; bases not matched to a gene: 11. As concerns this clone: No antigen is known for it.

V is TRBV7-7 and J is TRBJ2-5, with TRBD2 matching over 13 bases. The sample was blood, taken before transplantation. The sequence was obtained from a male donor aged 60 or over who later had graft-versus-host disease after an allogeneic stem cell transplant. The CDR3 here is CASSPGLAGFRVETQYF. CDR3 DNA sequence: TGTGCCAGCAGCCCGGGACTAGCGGGATTCAGAGTGGAGACCCAGTACTTC.